The 11 T cell receptor beta chains below were found in one sample sequenced in a study of human T cells and chemical hapten exposure. Time point noted: patch test 2, 6 weeks after DPC sensitization. Treatment specified: therapeutic diphenylcyclopropenone sensitization with weekly scalp DPC. TCRdb recomputed calls from the RACE reads with MiXCR, one row per CDR3 protein. Among about 380,000 distinct CDR3 sequences listed, just under 6.5% were seen once. The specimen was whole blood, collected in connection with sensitization to the hapten diphenylcyclopropenone (DPC). These receptors came from a woman aged 18-29 years with alopecia areata. Some clones in this sample may be carry-over from other donors' samples.

This clonotype has just a few counts. This sequence joins TRBV5-1 and TRBJ2-6, with a tentative D call TRBD1 (5 bases). Looked up from germline, CDR1 is SGHRS and CDR2 is YFSETQ. This CDR3 region has 18 residues. Trimming stripped 1 base from V and 0 bases from J, with 14 bases between. The CDR3 DNA sequence: TGCGCCAGCAGCTTGTCAGGGTACTCCCTCTCTGGGGCCAACGTCCTGACTTTC. Amino acids: CASSLSGYSLSGANVLTF.

This clonotype was counted ten times or more. The V call is TRBV4-2, the J call TRBJ2-3, with 11 nucleotides matching TRBD2. This CDR3 is 17 amino acids long. Germline CDR1 and CDR2: LGHNA and YNFKEQ. The ends lost 2 bases at V and 2 bases at J; junction bases unmatched: 6. DNA of the CDR3: TGTGCCAGCAGCCAATCACTAGCGGGGGCCTCCACAGATACGCAGTATTTT. Its protein is CASSQSLAGASTDTQYF.

This chain uses TRBV10-3 with TRBJ2-1, with D perhaps matching TRBD2 (6 bases). Germline CDR1 and CDR2: ENHRY and SYGVKD. This CDR3 contains 14 residues. The V and J ends lost 4 bases and 8 bases respectively, with 15 bases between them. The CDR3 reads CAISAGLPPDEQFF. CDR3 DNA: TGTGCCATCAGTGCGGGACTTCCTCCCGATGAGCAGTTCTTC.

The chain employs TRBV7-2 and TRBJ1-3, with D maybe TRBD1 (6 bases). V was trimmed by 5 bases and J by 0 bases, leaving 17 bases between them. In germline, CDR1 is SGHTA, CDR2 FQGNSA. CDR3 length: 17 amino acids. The CDR3 nucleotides read TGTGCCAGCAGCCCCTATCCCAGGACAGTCTCTGGAAACACCATATATTTT. Encoded protein: CASSPYPRTVSGNTIYF.

This clonotype was seen only a few times. The J gene is TRBJ2-7, the V gene TRBV6-1; D perhaps matches TRBD2 (6 bases). Trimming pared 2 bases from V and 5 bases from J, leaving 25 bases between. Germline lookup yields CDR1 MNHNS and CDR2 SASEGT. CDR3 length: 18 amino acids. The CDR3 protein is CASSESSWRGENMDEQYF. In nucleotides, the CDR3 is TGTGCCAGCAGTGAATCGAGCTGGAGGGGCGAAAATATGGACGAGCAGTACTTC.

A remark on this clonotype: A much more abundant neighbour one base away suggests this may be a read error. This chain joins TRBV11-2 and TRBJ1-1, with D unclear. The CDR3 is made up of 12 amino acids. Germline CDR1 is SGHAT and CDR2 is FQNNGV. The CDR3 region is CAGSSLGPEAFF. The CDR3 DNA follows: TGTGCCGGCAGCTCTCTCGGTCCTGAAGCTTTCTTT.

This clonotype was recorded a few times. The rearrangement joins TRBV2 to TRBJ2-5; possibly TRBD1 for D (6 bases). The CDR3 runs to 14 residues. Germline V gene data show CDR1 as SNHLY and CDR2 as FYNNEI. The V and J ends lost 6 bases and 4 bases respectively, with 15 bases between them. In nucleotides, the CDR3 is TGTGCCAGCAGCCTCTCTGACAGGAGAGAGACCCAGTACTTC. Protein: CASSLSDRRETQYF.

There are many counts of this clonotype. The chain is built from TRBV7-2 and TRBJ1-3; D not certain. The V and J ends lost 5 bases and 2 bases respectively, with 13 bases between them. CDR3 length: 15 amino acids. Germline V gene lookup returns CDR1 SGHTA and CDR2 FQGNSA. The CDR3 protein is CASSPLGGTGNTIYF. The CDR3 coding sequence is TGTGCCAGCAGCCCCCTAGGTGGAACTGGAAACACCATATATTTT.

This clonotype has ten or more counts. The V call is TRBV4-1, the J call TRBJ2-5; 8 bases line up with TRBD2. Trimming took 0 bases from V and 4 from J; bases not matched to a gene: 1. Germline V lookup: CDR1 MGHRA, CDR2 YSYEKL. The CDR3 has 14 residues. For the CDR3, the DNA is TGCGCCAGCAGCCAAGATAGCGGGGTAGAGACCCAGTACTTC. This sequence encodes CASSQDSGVETQYF.

This clonotype was recorded a few times. As DNA, the CDR3 is TGTGCCAGCAGTTGGACAGCCGATCAGCCCCAGCATTTT. Translating it yields CASSWTADQPQHF. The chain carries TRBV27 and TRBJ1-5, with a tentative D call TRBD1 (6 bases). From germline, CDR1 is MNHEY and CDR2 SMNVEV (reference sequence). The CDR3 spans 13 residues. V was clipped by 4 bases and J by 5 bases, with 9 bases between them.

The V and J genes are TRBV7-9 and TRBJ2-7, with D possibly TRBD2 on 6 matching bases. Trimming removed 2 bases from V and 3 bases from J, with 14 bases in between. This CDR3 has 15 amino acids. Germline values: CDR1 SEHNR, CDR2 FQNEAQ (reference sequence). CDR3 nucleotides: TGTGCCAGCAGCTTAAGAGGAGGGGCGAACTACGAGCAGTACTTC. This codes for CASSLRGGANYEQYF.